This entry lists 3 T cell receptor beta chains sequenced from one sample in a study of blood T cell repertoires in COVID-19. Sequenced by immunoSEQ multiplex PCR; TCRdb stores in-frame clones only, minus some. Of 150,000 to 200,000 clones in the sample, approximately 86% were seen once. What was sequenced was peripheral blood. These receptors were obtained from a man between 65 and 85 years old with acute or convalescent COVID-19.

The rearrangement links TRBV9 to TRBJ1-5; TRBD1 might be the D (5 bases). Germline-derived CDR1 and CDR2 are SGDLS and YYNGEE. The CDR3 sequence is 15 residues long. The germline V and J ends were trimmed by 0 bases and 5 bases, with 12 bases remaining between them. Here the CDR3 reads CASSVDGGVHQPQHF. CDR3 DNA sequence: TGTGCCAGCAGCGTAGATGGAGGGGTACATCAGCCCCAGCATTTT.

This CDR3 reads CAVLLGANYGYTF. CDR3 sequence (DNA): TGTGCCGTACTACTGGGGGCCAACTATGGCTACACCTTC. The chain couples TRBV19 to TRBJ1-2; possible D gene TRBD1, 6 bases. Germline loops: CDR1 LNHDA, CDR2 SQIVND (reference sequence). The CDR3 consists of 13 residues. Trimming stripped 11 bases from V and 2 bases from J, with 15 bases between.

The V and J genes are TRBV18 and TRBJ2-3; 10 bases fit TRBD2. Germline V gene sequence: CDR1 KGHSH, CDR2 LQKENI. CDR3 length equals 18 residues. With V trimmed by 5 bases and J by 2 bases, 13 bases remained unmatched. CDR3 DNA: TGTGCCAGCTCAGCGGAAATCCGAGGACTAGCGGCCACAGATACGCAGTATTTT. This codes for CASSAEIRGLAATDTQYF.